What follows are 17 T cell receptor beta chains derived from one specimen sequenced in a study of vaccination and CD4 T cells after COVID-19. Time point described: late sampling 161 to 241 days after vaccination in a few convalescent patients. MiXCR, run by TCRdb on the PCR reads, gives a single entry per CDR3 protein. The table lists 25,000 to 35,000 distinct CDR3 sequences, around 49% of them singletons. The sequencing used CD4+ T cells from blood, collected about 7 months after SARS-CoV-2 vaccination. The origin of the receptors is a human donor who had recovered from COVID-19.

The genes are TRBV6-2 or TRBV6-3 and TRBJ1-6, with D tentatively TRBD1 (5 bases). Trimming removed 6 bases from V and 10 bases from J, with 10 bases in between. This CDR3 has 12 residues. Germline-derived CDR1 and CDR2 are MNHEY and SVGEGT. The DNA of the CDR3 is TGTGCCAGCAGAGCCGGGGCGTCACCCCTCCACTTT. Its translation is CASRAGASPLHF.

The chain is built from TRBV5-8 and TRBJ1-5; 7 positions agree with TRBD1. Germline-derived CDR1 and CDR2 are SGHTS and YDEGEE. V dropped 7 bases and J dropped 7; count of bases not matched to a gene: 11. There are 14 residues in the CDR3. The CDR3 nucleotides are TGTGCCAGCCTCACGGGGGGAGGGGGCCAGCCCCAGCATTTT. Translated: CASLTGGGGQPQHF.

V is TRBV20-1 and J is TRBJ2-3; tentatively, D is TRBD1 (6 bases). This CDR3 comprises 16 residues. V lost 0 bases to trimming and J lost 3 bases, with 16 bases between them. CDR1 is DFQATT and CDR2 is SNEGSKA in the germline V gene (reference sequence). The CDR3 nucleotides are TGCAGTGCTAGAGATACGACAGGAGGTGGGACAGATACGCAGTATTTT. Encoded protein: CSARDTTGGGTDTQYF.

This clonotype occurred once. This chain connects TRBV7-6 to TRBJ2-1, with D possibly TRBD2 on 6 matching bases. This CDR3 has 15 amino acids. The V and J ends lost 1 base and 2 bases respectively, with 9 bases between them. The germline CDR1 and CDR2 sequences are SGHVS and FNYEAQ. The CDR3 loop is CASSLGLATYNEQFF. The DNA of the CDR3 is TGTGCCAGCAGCTTAGGGCTAGCGACCTACAATGAGCAGTTCTTC.

The gene calls are TRBV10-2 and TRBJ2-1, with D uncertain. CDR1 is WSHSY, CDR2 SAAADI, per germline. This CDR3 is built from 11 residues. Trimming cost V 6 bases and J 6 bases, with 6 bases left between them. The CDR3 loop is CASSHLNEQFF. CDR3 coding DNA: TGCGCCAGCAGCCATCTCAATGAGCAGTTCTTC.

The chain employs TRBV7-2 and TRBJ2-3; 15 bases match TRBD2. The CDR3 length is 17 residues. The V and J ends lost 6 bases and 6 bases, in that order; junction bases with no gene match: 10. Per the germline V gene, CDR1 is SGHTA and CDR2 is FQGNSA. CDR3 sequence reads: CASRTWTSGRGRDTQYF. The CDR3 DNA reads TGTGCCAGCAGGACCTGGACTAGCGGGAGGGGCAGGGATACGCAGTATTTT.

V is TRBV20-1 and J is TRBJ2-5; 9 nucleotides line up with TRBD1. Germline values: CDR1 DFQATT, CDR2 SNEGSKA (reference sequence). J gave up 5 bases and V 1 base, and 20 bases lay outside the gene matches. The CDR3 extends over 19 amino acids. CDR3 nucleotides: TGCAGTGCTAGAGCATTATCGATTCCTGGGACAGGGTGGTTGGAGACCCAGTACTTC. As protein: CSARALSIPGTGWLETQYF.

There are a few counts of this clonotype. This rearrangement joins TRBV7-9 to TRBJ1-2; TRBD1 aligns across 9 bases. CDR1 is SEHNR and CDR2 is FQNEAQ in the germline V gene (reference sequence). Trimming removed 5 bases from V and 7 bases from J; junction bases left unmatched: 5. The CDR3 has 13 residues. The CDR3: CASSPSTGGGYTF. The CDR3 region has the DNA TGTGCCAGCAGCCCGTCGACAGGGGGTGGCTACACCTTC.

The chain joins TRBV20-1 to TRBJ2-5; D is undetermined. The CDR3 contains 14 residues. The V end was cut by 3 bases, the J end by 4 bases, with 15 bases between. Germline V gene data show CDR1 as DFQATT and CDR2 as SNEGSKA (reference sequence). CDR3 sequence (DNA): TGCAGTGCTAGCCCGACGTACATCCCAGAGACCCAGTACTTC. Translating gives CSASPTYIPETQYF.

This clonotype was seen only a few times. V and J are TRBV27 and TRBJ1-6, with a tentative D call TRBD1 (5 bases). V lost 4 bases and J lost 8, with 15 bases in between. The CDR3 has 15 amino acids. Germline CDR1 and CDR2: MNHEY and SMNVEV (reference sequence). CDR3 protein: CASSSVGGGHSPLHF. As DNA, the CDR3 is TGTGCCAGCAGTTCAGTAGGTGGGGGTCATTCACCCCTCCACTTT.

This clonotype was detected once. V usage is TRBV12-3 or TRBV12-4 and J usage is TRBJ2-1; 8 bases fit TRBD1. CDR3 size: 15 residues. V was clipped by 5 bases and J by 8 bases; unmatched bases: 11. CDR3 DNA sequence: TGTGCCAGCAGTCGTAGTTCAGGGGGCGAGGATGAGCAGTTCTTC. Translating it yields CASSRSSGGEDEQFF.

This clonotype has more than one count but fewer than ten. The chain's CDR3 is CASSYDNEQFF. DNA for the CDR3: TGTGCCAGCAGCTACGACAATGAGCAGTTCTTC. V is TRBV7-9 and J is TRBJ2-1; D is unclear. The CDR3 covers 11 residues. CDR1 is SEHNR and CDR2 is FQNEAQ in the germline V gene (reference sequence). V dropped 4 bases and J dropped 5 bases, with 3 bases sitting between them.

This chain joins TRBV6-1 and TRBJ2-3; 11 bases map to TRBD2. This CDR3 contains 15 residues. Trimming took 6 bases from V and 1 from J; bases not matched to a gene: 3. CDR1 is MNHNS, CDR2 SASEGT, per germline. This CDR3 is CASREGLAGTDTQYF. The CDR3 nucleotides are TGTGCCAGCAGGGAGGGACTAGCGGGCACAGATACGCAGTATTTT.

V and J are TRBV7-9 and TRBJ2-3, with D tentatively TRBD2 (6 bases). This CDR3 has 15 residues. CDR1 and CDR2 (germline): SEHNR, FQNEAQ (reference sequence). Between the trimmed V and J ends, which lost 1 base and 6 bases, there was a span of 14 bases. CDR3 sequence (DNA): TGTGCCAGCAGCTTAGTACTAGCTTGGGAGGATACGCAGTATTTT. This encodes CASSLVLAWEDTQYF. The whole variable domain, filled in from reference TRBV7-9 and TRBJ2-3, reads DTGVSQNPRHKITKRGQNVTFRCDPISEHNRLYWYRQTLGQGPEFLTYFQNEAQLEKSRLLSDRFSAERPKGSFSTLEIQRTEQGDSAMYLCASSLVLAWEDTQYFGPGTRLTVL.

This clonotype was counted between two and nine times. The CDR3 protein is CASSLVAGGETQYF. The CDR3 DNA reads TGTGCCAGCAGCTTAGTGGCGGGAGGGGAGACCCAGTACTTC. The rearrangement links TRBV7-9 to TRBJ2-5, with TRBD2 matching over 9 bases. The CDR3 contains 14 residues. Trimming took 1 base from V and 5 from J; bases not matched to a gene: 2. Germline V gene sequence: CDR1 SEHNR, CDR2 FQNEAQ (reference sequence). Combining the CDR3 with reference TRBV7-9 and TRBJ2-5 gives the whole variable domain DTGVSQNPRHKITKRGQNVTFRCDPISEHNRLYWYRQTLGQGPEFLTYFQNEAQLEKSRLLSDRFSAERPKGSFSTLEIQRTEQGDSAMYLCASSLVAGGETQYFGPGTRLLVL.

This chain connects TRBV6-2 or TRBV6-3 to TRBJ2-2; the match to TRBD2 covers 8 bases. The CDR3 totals 17 residues. CDR1 MNHEY and CDR2 SVGEGT come from the germline V gene. With V trimmed by 5 bases and J by 3 bases, 11 bases remained unmatched. The CDR3 DNA reads as TGTGCCAGCAGTGGCCAGACGGGAGGGCCCTACACCGGGGAGCTGTTTTTT. It specifies CASSGQTGGPYTGELFF.

In this sample, this clonotype turned up a few times. This rearrangement joins TRBV6-2 or TRBV6-3 to TRBJ2-5; TRBD2 matches at 8 bases. The CDR3 length is 19 residues. The V gene's germline CDR1 is MNHEY and CDR2 SVGEGT. V was clipped by 0 bases and J by 7 bases; unmatched bases: 19. This CDR3 reads CASSYSGLERSYNRATQYF. CDR3 nucleotide sequence: TGTGCCAGCAGTTACTCGGGACTAGAACGGTCCTACAATCGGGCGACCCAGTACTTC.